This T cell receptor (beta chain) was found in a study of T cell repertoires in ileal Crohn's disease. Study conclusions and caveats: Clonal expansions were more frequent in active smokers than non-smokers at surgery.

Per the germline V gene, CDR1 is MGHRA and CDR2 is YSYEKL. The CDR3 sequence is 17 residues long. The germline V and J ends were trimmed by 2 bases and 2 bases, with 15 bases remaining between them. Remarks on this clone: Antigen unknown.

Repertoires were generated with immunoSEQ multiplex PCR, while TCRdb's copy carries only in-frame clones and drops some. The sample consists of under 2,500 clones, roughly 77% of them appearing once. This sequence originates from an adult with Crohn's disease. Sample: ileal tissue. This chain links TRBV4-1 with TRBJ2-2; D perhaps matches TRBD1 (6 bases). CDR3 in DNA: TGCGCCAGCAGCCAACATACCGGGACAATCAACACCGGGGAGCTGTTTTTT. This gives the protein CASSQHTGTINTGELFF.